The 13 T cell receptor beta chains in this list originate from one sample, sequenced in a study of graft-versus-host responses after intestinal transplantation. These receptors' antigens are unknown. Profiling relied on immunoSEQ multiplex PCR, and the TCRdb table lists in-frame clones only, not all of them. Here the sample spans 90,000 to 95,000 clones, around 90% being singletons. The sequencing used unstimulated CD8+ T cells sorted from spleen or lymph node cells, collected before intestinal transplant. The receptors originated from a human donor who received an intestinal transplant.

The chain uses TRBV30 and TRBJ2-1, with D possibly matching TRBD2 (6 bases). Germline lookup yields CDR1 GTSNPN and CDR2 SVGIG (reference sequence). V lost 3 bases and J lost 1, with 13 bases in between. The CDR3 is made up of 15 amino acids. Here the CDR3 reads CAWSPKRGSYNEQFF. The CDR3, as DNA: TGTGCCTGGAGCCCGAAACGGGGGTCCTACAATGAGCAGTTCTTC.

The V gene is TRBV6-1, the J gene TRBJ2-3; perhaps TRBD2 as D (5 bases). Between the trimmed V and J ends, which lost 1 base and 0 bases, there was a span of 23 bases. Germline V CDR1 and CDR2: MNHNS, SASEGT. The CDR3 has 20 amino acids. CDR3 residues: CASSEVRADWLRRSTDTQYF. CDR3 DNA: TGTGCCAGCAGTGAAGTCCGAGCGGATTGGCTCAGAAGGAGCACAGATACGCAGTATTTT.

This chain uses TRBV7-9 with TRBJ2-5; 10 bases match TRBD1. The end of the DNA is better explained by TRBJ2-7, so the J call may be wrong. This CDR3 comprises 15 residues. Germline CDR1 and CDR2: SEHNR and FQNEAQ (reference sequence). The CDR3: CASSPGQGRTYEQYF. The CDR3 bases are TGTGCCAGCAGCCCGGGACAGGGGAGGACCTACGAGCAGTACTTC.

CDR3: CASSGTRGGMNTEAFF. The CDR3 nucleotides are TGTGCCAGCAGTGGGACCAGGGGAGGGATGAACACTGAAGCTTTCTTT. This chain links TRBV2 with TRBJ1-1, with a possible D match to TRBD1 (6 bases). Per the germline V gene, CDR1 is SNHLY and CDR2 is FYNNEI. Trimming left V 4 bases short and J 0 bases short, with 15 bases between. The CDR3 contains 16 residues.

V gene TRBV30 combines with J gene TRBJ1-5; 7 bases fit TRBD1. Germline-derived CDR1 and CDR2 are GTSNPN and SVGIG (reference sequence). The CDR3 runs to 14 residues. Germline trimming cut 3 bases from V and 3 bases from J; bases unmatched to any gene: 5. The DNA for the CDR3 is TGTGCCTGGAGCATAGGGGGCCCCAATCAGCCCCAGCATTTT. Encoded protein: CAWSIGGPNQPQHF.

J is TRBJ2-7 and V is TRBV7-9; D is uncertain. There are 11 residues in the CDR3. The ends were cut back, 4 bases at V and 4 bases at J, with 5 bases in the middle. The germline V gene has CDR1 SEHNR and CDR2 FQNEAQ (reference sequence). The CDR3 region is CASSSRYEQYF. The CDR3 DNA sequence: TGTGCCAGCAGCTCTAGGTACGAGCAGTACTTC. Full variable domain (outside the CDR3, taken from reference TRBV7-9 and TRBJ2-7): DTGVSQNPRHKITKRGQNVTFRCDPISEHNRLYWYRQTLGQGPEFLTYFQNEAQLEKSRLLSDRFSAERPKGSFSTLEIQRTEQGDSAMYLCASSSRYEQYFGPGTRLTVT.

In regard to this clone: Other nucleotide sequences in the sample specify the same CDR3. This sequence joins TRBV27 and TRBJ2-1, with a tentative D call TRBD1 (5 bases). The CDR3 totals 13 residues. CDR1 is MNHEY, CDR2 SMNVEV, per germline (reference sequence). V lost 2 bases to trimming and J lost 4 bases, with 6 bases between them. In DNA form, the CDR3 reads TGTGCCAGCAGTTTAGGGGCGTACAATGAGCAGTTCTTC. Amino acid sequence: CASSLGAYNEQFF.

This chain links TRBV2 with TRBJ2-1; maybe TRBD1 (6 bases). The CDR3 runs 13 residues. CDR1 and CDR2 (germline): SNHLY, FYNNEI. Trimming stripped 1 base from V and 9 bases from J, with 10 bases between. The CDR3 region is CASSEVGASEQFF. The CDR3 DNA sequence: TGTGCCAGCAGTGAAGTGGGGGCCTCTGAGCAGTTCTTC. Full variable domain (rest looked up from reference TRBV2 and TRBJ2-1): EPEVTQTPSHQVTQMGQEVILRCVPISNHLYFYWYRQILGQKVEFLVSFYNNEISEKSEIFDDQFSVERPDGSNFTLKIRSTKLEDSAMYFCASSEVGASEQFFGPGTRLTVL.

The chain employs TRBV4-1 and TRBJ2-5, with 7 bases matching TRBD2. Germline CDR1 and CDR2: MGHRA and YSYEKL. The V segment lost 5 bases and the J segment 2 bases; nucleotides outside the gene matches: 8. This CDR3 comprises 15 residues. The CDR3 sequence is CASSTPAGMQETQYF. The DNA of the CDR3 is TGCGCCAGCAGCACCCCAGCGGGGATGCAAGAGACCCAGTACTTC.

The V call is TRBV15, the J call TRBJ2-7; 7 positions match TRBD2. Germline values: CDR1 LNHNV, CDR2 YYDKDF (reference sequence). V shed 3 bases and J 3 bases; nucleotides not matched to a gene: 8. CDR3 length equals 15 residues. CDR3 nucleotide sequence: TGTGCCACCAGCAGGGGCGGGGGTCCTAGCTACGAGCAGTACTTC. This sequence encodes CATSRGGGPSYEQYF.

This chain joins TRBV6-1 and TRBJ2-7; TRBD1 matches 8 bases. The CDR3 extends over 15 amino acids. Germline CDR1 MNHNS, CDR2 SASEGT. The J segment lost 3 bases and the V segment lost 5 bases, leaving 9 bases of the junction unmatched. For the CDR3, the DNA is TGTGCCAGCAGTAACCTCAGGGGGCGGATCTACGAGCAGTACTTC. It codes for CASSNLRGRIYEQYF.

The CDR3 DNA follows: TGCGCCAGCTGGGGGGAGCGGAACACCGGGGAGCTGTTTTTT. Protein sequence: CASWGERNTGELFF. V and J are TRBV5-1 and TRBJ2-2; D perhaps matches TRBD2 (6 bases). V was pared by 7 bases and J by 1 base, with 11 bases between. The CDR3 runs to 14 residues. Germline V gene lookup returns CDR1 SGHRS and CDR2 YFSETQ.

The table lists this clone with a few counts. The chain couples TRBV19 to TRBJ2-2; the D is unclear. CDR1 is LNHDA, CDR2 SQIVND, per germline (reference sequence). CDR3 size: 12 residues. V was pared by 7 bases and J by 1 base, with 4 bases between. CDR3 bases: TGTGCCAGTACCGGGAACACCGGGGAGCTGTTTTTT. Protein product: CASTGNTGELFF.